These 28 T cell receptor beta chains share one sample of origin, sequenced in a study of T cell responses to AZD1222 COVID-19 vaccine. Produced via immunoSEQ multiplex PCR; TCRdb's table is partial and in-frame only. The sample includes 100,000 to 150,000 clones, under 90% of them seen just once. The source was peripheral blood, collected on day 0 of AZD1222 vaccination. Receptors were obtained from an adult in good health.

The gene calls are TRBV7-2 and TRBJ2-5, with 8 bases aligning to TRBD2. The V gene's germline CDR1 is SGHTA and CDR2 FQGNSA. V lost 2 bases to trimming and J lost 3 bases; unmatched junction nucleotides: 2. The CDR3 has 14 residues. The CDR3 region is CASSLTGGKETQYF. The DNA for the CDR3 is TGTGCCAGCAGCTTAACGGGGGGGAAAGAGACCCAGTACTTC.

The chain recombines TRBV7-9 with TRBJ1-4; no clear D gene. V was pared by 5 bases and J by 8 bases, with 9 bases between. The germline V gene encodes CDR1 SEHNR and CDR2 FQNEAQ (reference sequence). The CDR3 is 12 amino acids. The CDR3 DNA is TGTGCCAGCAGCCCGAACGGGGAAAAACTGTTTTTT. Residues: CASSPNGEKLFF.

This clone was seen just once. CDR3 region: CASSSDTLLLRHYGGYTF. DNA of the CDR3: TGTGCCAGCAGCTCGGATACGCTATTATTGAGGCATTACGGAGGCTACACCTTC. V is TRBV7-9 and J is TRBJ1-2, with no clear D. Trimming left V 4 bases short and J 8 bases short, with 29 bases between. Germline lookup yields CDR1 SEHNR and CDR2 FQNEAQ (reference sequence). CDR3 length equals 18 residues.

V usage is TRBV27 and J usage is TRBJ1-4; D is unresolved. Per germline, CDR1 MNHEY and CDR2 SMNVEV (reference sequence). V was cut by 2 bases and J by 8 bases, with 9 bases left in between. The CDR3 runs 13 residues. CDR3: CASSLNRLEKLFF. The CDR3 DNA follows: TGTGCCAGCAGTTTAAACAGATTGGAAAAACTGTTTTTT.

This chain joins TRBV7-2 and TRBJ2-7; TRBD1 agrees at 7 bases. Germline lookup yields CDR1 SGHTA and CDR2 FQGNSA. The CDR3 is 16 amino acids. V was clipped by 1 base and J by 4 bases; unmatched bases: 10. Here the CDR3 reads CASSLGPGGDAYEQYF. The CDR3 DNA is TGTGCCAGCAGCTTAGGCCCAGGGGGTGATGCGTACGAGCAGTACTTC.

This sequence joins TRBV6-6 and TRBJ2-7, with D unclear. V lost 7 bases and J 0 bases, leaving 4 bases between the germline ends. There are 11 residues in the CDR3. CDR1 and CDR2 (germline): MNHNY, SVGAGI (reference sequence). CDR3 nucleotides: TGTGCCAGCAAGGGCTCCTACGAGCAGTACTTC. Translation: CASKGSYEQYF.

The gene calls are TRBV27 and TRBJ1-5, with 7 bases aligning to TRBD1. The ends lost 3 bases at V and 4 bases at J; junction bases unmatched: 9. The CDR3 runs 16 residues. CDR1 MNHEY and CDR2 SMNVEV come from the germline V gene (reference sequence). As DNA, the CDR3 is TGTGCCAGCAGTTTGACCTCCGGGACAGCAAATCAGCCCCAGCATTTT. Amino acid sequence: CASSLTSGTANQPQHF.

The CDR3 region has the DNA TGTGCCAGCAGCTTAGGTTATGACGAGCAGTACTTC. Its protein is CASSLGYDEQYF. The chain uses TRBV7-9 and TRBJ2-7, with unresolved D. The CDR3 sequence is 12 residues long. The V and J ends lost 1 base and 5 bases respectively, with 6 bases between them. The germline CDR1 and CDR2 sequences are SEHNR and FQNEAQ (reference sequence). The variable domain in full, completed from reference TRBV7-9 and TRBJ2-7, reads DTGVSQNPRHKITKRGQNVTFRCDPISEHNRLYWYRQTLGQGPEFLTYFQNEAQLEKSRLLSDRFSAERPKGSFSTLEIQRTEQGDSAMYLCASSLGYDEQYFGPGTRLTVT.

The J gene is TRBJ1-1, the V gene TRBV10-3; tentative D call: TRBD1 (6 bases). Deletions cut 3 bases from V and 6 bases from J, with 14 bases between. Germline V gene data show CDR1 as ENHRY and CDR2 as SYGVKD. CDR3 length: 14 amino acids. The CDR3 sequence is CAISDNTGLPEAFF. The CDR3 DNA sequence: TGTGCCATCAGTGATAACACAGGGTTACCTGAAGCTTTCTTT.

The CDR3 protein is CASSSVFSIQETQYF. The CDR3 DNA is TGTGCCAGCAGCTCTGTCTTCTCGATTCAAGAGACCCAGTACTTC. This chain joins TRBV7-9 and TRBJ2-5; D is unclear. The CDR3 contains 15 residues. V was clipped by 4 bases and J by 2 bases, with 14 bases between them. Germline assignment: CDR1 SEHNR and CDR2 FQNEAQ (reference sequence).

In its sample, this clone was seen once. The chain links TRBV5-4 to TRBJ1-2, with D perhaps matching TRBD1 (6 bases). The CDR3 has 15 residues. Trimming stripped 4 bases from V and 6 bases from J, with 19 bases between. Germline V lookup: CDR1 SGHNT, CDR2 YYREEE (reference sequence). Here the CDR3 reads CASSEGGALRDGYTF. DNA for the CDR3: TGTGCCAGCAGCGAGGGGGGGGCGCTTAGAGATGGCTACACCTTC.

The rearrangement links TRBV7-2 to TRBJ2-1; 7 nucleotides match TRBD1. The germline V gene encodes CDR1 SGHTA and CDR2 FQGNSA. After removal of 4 bases from V and 6 bases from J, the junction contained 6 bases not matched to a gene. The CDR3 runs to 14 residues. The CDR3 is CASSSRDRPNEQFF. In DNA form, the CDR3 reads TGTGCCAGCAGCTCCCGGGACAGACCCAATGAGCAGTTCTTC. The variable domain in full, completed from reference TRBV7-2 and TRBJ2-1, reads GAGVSQSPSNKVTEKGKDVELRCDPISGHTALYWYRQSLGQGLEFLIYFQGNSAPDKSGLPSDRFSAERTGGSVSTLTIQRTQQEDSAVYLCASSSRDRPNEQFFGPGTRLTVL.

The chain links TRBV10-1 to TRBJ1-2, with D unclear. The CDR3 loop spans 18 amino acids. Germline V lookup: CDR1 WNHNN, CDR2 SYGVQD (reference sequence). V was clipped by 0 bases and J by 4 bases, with 21 bases between them. CDR3 in DNA: TGCGCCAGCAGTGAGTCCACCGACTCACAAGGGTCCTTCTATGGCTACACCTTC. Protein product: CASSESTDSQGSFYGYTF.

The chain is built from TRBV5-1 and TRBJ1-6, with a weak D call TRBD1 (5 bases). Trimming removed 3 bases from V and 6 bases from J, with 13 bases in between. Germline CDR1 SGHRS, CDR2 YFSETQ. The CDR3 is 15 residues long. CDR3 sequence: CASSSSGSRNSPLHF. The CDR3 coding sequence is TGCGCCAGCAGCTCGTCAGGGAGTCGTAATTCACCCCTCCACTTT.

The chain recombines TRBV5-5 with TRBJ2-6; 7 positions match TRBD1. This CDR3 comprises 17 residues. After removal of 4 bases from V and 2 bases from J, the junction contained 9 bases not matched to a gene. From germline, CDR1 is SGHKS and CDR2 YYEKEE (reference sequence). The CDR3 DNA reads as TGTGCCAGCAGCCCAGTAAACAGGGGCCCTGGGGCCAACGTCCTGACTTTC. Translating it yields CASSPVNRGPGANVLTF.

The chain links TRBV7-3 to TRBJ1-1; D is unresolved. The CDR3 totals 13 residues. The germline V and J ends were trimmed by 4 bases and 8 bases, with 14 bases remaining between them. The germline gives CDR1 SGHTA, CDR2 FQGTGA. This CDR3 is CASSSLGTEEAFF. The CDR3 nucleotides are TGTGCCAGCAGCTCCTTAGGAACAGAGGAAGCTTTCTTT.

The V and J genes are TRBV3-1 (or the pseudogene TRBV3-2) and TRBJ1-6, with D unresolved. Germline V gene sequence: CDR1 LGHDT, CDR2 YNNKEL (reference sequence). The CDR3 covers 13 residues. V lost 4 bases, J lost 9 bases, and 10 bases lay in between. CDR3 protein: CASSRLWGSPLHF. In nucleotides, the CDR3 is TGTGCCAGCAGCCGGCTTTGGGGTTCACCCCTCCACTTT.

This clone appeared once. The gene calls are TRBV7-8 and TRBJ1-2; 7 nucleotides match TRBD1. Germline V gene lookup returns CDR1 SGHVS and CDR2 FQNEAQ. This CDR3 comprises 15 residues. The trim removed 4 bases at V and 3 bases at J, leaving 8 bases unmatched. CDR3 DNA sequence: TGTGCCAGCAGCTCCAACGACAGGGCCGACTATGGCTACACCTTC. This encodes CASSSNDRADYGYTF.

V gene TRBV14 combines with J gene TRBJ1-2; D uncertain. Germline V gene data show CDR1 as SGHDN and CDR2 as FVKESK. The CDR3 extends over 16 amino acids. V shed 4 bases and J shed 7 bases, with 22 bases lying between them. CDR3 in DNA: TGTGCCAGCAGCCTACTCGGGGTCGCCCTTCTGGGTGGCTACACCTTC. Translating gives CASSLLGVALLGGYTF.

V usage is TRBV28 and J usage is TRBJ1-1; 8 bases line up with TRBD1. Trimming at V came to 6 bases and at J to 1 base, leaving 7 bases not matched to a gene. This CDR3 region has 15 residues. Germline CDR1 MDHEN, CDR2 SYDVKM. DNA of the CDR3: TGTGCCAGCAGGCAGAGCAGGGGGCGGAACACTGAAGCTTTCTTT. Protein product: CASRQSRGRNTEAFF.

The V gene is TRBV11-3, the J gene TRBJ1-1, with unresolved D. Germline CDR1 SGHNT, CDR2 YENEEA. The CDR3 is 13 residues long. V lost 3 bases and J lost 4, with 9 bases in between. DNA of the CDR3: TGTGCCAGCAGCTTTGGGGTTTCCACTGAAGCTTTCTTT. It translates to CASSFGVSTEAFF. Filled out from reference TRBV11-3 and TRBJ1-1, the complete variable domain reads EAGVVQSPRYKIIEKKQPVAFWCNPISGHNTLYWYLQNLGQGPELLIRYENEEAVDDSQLPKDRFSAERLKGVDSTLKIQPAELGDSAVYLCASSFGVSTEAFFGQGTRLTVV.

The chain carries TRBV29-1 and TRBJ2-7; D could derive from TRBD1 or TRBD2 (5 bases each). Germline V gene sequence: CDR1 SQVTM, CDR2 ANQGSEA. The CDR3 has 14 residues. With 5 bases removed from V and 3 bases from J, the gap between germline ends came to 17 bases. The CDR3 DNA reads as TGCAGCGTTCCGGCCGGGGCAGGGCACTACGAGCAGTACTTC. Translation: CSVPAGAGHYEQYF.

The genes are TRBV7-9 and TRBJ2-3; D is perhaps TRBD1 (5 bases). This CDR3 spans 15 amino acids. CDR1 and CDR2 from the germline V gene are SEHNR and FQNEAQ (reference sequence). V lost 7 bases and J 1 base, leaving 15 bases between the germline ends. The CDR3, as DNA: TGTGCCAGCACCCAGGTACAGGCAGGCACAGATACGCAGTATTTT. This codes for CASTQVQAGTDTQYF. Looking up the rest from reference TRBV7-9 and TRBJ2-3 gives the full variable domain: DTGVSQNPRHKITKRGQNVTFRCDPISEHNRLYWYRQTLGQGPEFLTYFQNEAQLEKSRLLSDRFSAERPKGSFSTLEIQRTEQGDSAMYLCASTQVQAGTDTQYFGPGTRLTVL.

V gene TRBV9 combines with J gene TRBJ1-1, with D possibly matching TRBD1 (6 bases). The V gene's germline CDR1 is SGDLS and CDR2 YYNGEE. There are 15 residues in the CDR3. V was trimmed by 3 bases and J by 1 base, leaving 13 bases between them. This CDR3 reads CASSASDRRNTEAFF. CDR3 nucleotide sequence: TGTGCCAGCAGCGCATCGGACAGAAGGAACACTGAAGCTTTCTTT.

This chain uses TRBV4-3 with TRBJ1-5; unclear D gene. Germline CDR1 LGHNA, CDR2 YSLEER. V was cut by 0 bases and J by 6 bases, with 12 bases left in between. CDR3 length: 15 amino acids. This CDR3 is CASSQDAGKGQPQHF. The DNA for the CDR3 is TGCGCCAGCAGCCAAGATGCCGGGAAAGGTCAGCCCCAGCATTTT.

The V gene is TRBV30, the J gene TRBJ1-4; 11 bases map to TRBD1. With V trimmed by 7 bases and J by 7 bases, 17 bases remained unmatched. This CDR3 region has 17 residues. Per germline, CDR1 GTSNPN and CDR2 SVGIG (reference sequence). In DNA, the CDR3 is TGTGCCTACCAAGGGACAGGGGGTTACTACGTTGGTGAAAAACTGTTTTTT. Its protein product is CAYQGTGGYYVGEKLFF.

The chain uses TRBV4-2 and TRBJ2-5; D is unclear. V was clipped by 0 bases and J by 2 bases, with 16 bases between them. The CDR3 covers 17 residues. CDR1 LGHNA and CDR2 YNFKEQ come from the germline V gene. CDR3 coding DNA: TGTGCCAGCAGCCAAGAAGTAAACTCCGCTGAACAAGAGACCCAGTACTTC. Translation gives CASSQEVNSAEQETQYF.

In its sample, this clone was seen a few times. Other DNA sequences within the sample encode an identical CDR3. The CDR3 loop reads CASSYSGRYEQYF. In nucleotides, the CDR3 is TGTGCCAGCAGTTACTCCGGTAGATACGAGCAGTACTTC. This rearrangement joins TRBV6-5 to TRBJ2-7; D is uncertain. Germline V gene lookup returns CDR1 MNHEY and CDR2 SVGAGI. The CDR3 runs 13 residues. With 0 bases removed from V and 4 bases from J, the gap between germline ends came to 7 bases.